This passage covers 11 T cell receptor beta chains from one sample sequenced in a study of T-cell memory formation after mild COVID-19. TCRdb re-called the 5' RACE reads through MiXCR, storing one row per CDR3 protein. The profile covers 400,000 to 500,000 distinct CDR3 sequences, with 20% to 25% appearing a single time and around 9.5% taken by the ten largest. Specimen: PBMCs or a T cell subset sorted from them (not recorded which). These receptors all come from an adult woman who had mild COVID-19 (a few samples of this study predate the infection). Cell type and time point are not known.

There are many counts of this clonotype. The CDR3 is CASSPTGSYEQYF. The CDR3 nucleotides are TGTGCCAGCTCACCGACAGGAAGCTACGAGCAGTACTTC. The chain recombines TRBV18 with TRBJ2-7, with D tentatively TRBD1 (6 bases). CDR3 length: 13 residues. Per the germline V gene, CDR1 is KGHSH and CDR2 is LQKENI. Trimming pared 3 bases from V and 3 bases from J, leaving 9 bases between.

In this sample, this clonotype turned up once. The chain employs TRBV6-2 or TRBV6-3 and TRBJ2-7; D not resolved. Germline values: CDR1 MNHEY, CDR2 SVGEGT. The CDR3 covers 14 residues. V lost 8 bases and J lost 2, with 16 bases in between. As DNA, the CDR3 is TGTGCCAGCCTAAACGGCGGCCCTCCCTACGAGCAGTACTTC. Its translation: CASLNGGPPYEQYF.

This rearrangement joins TRBV15 to TRBJ2-2, with D tentatively TRBD2 (6 bases). Looked up from germline, CDR1 is LNHNV and CDR2 is YYDKDF (reference sequence). This CDR3 contains 15 residues. Trimming removed 3 bases from V and 4 bases from J, with 12 bases in between. CDR3 sequence reads: CATSSVGGPTGELFF. The CDR3 nucleotides read TGTGCCACCAGCAGCGTCGGGGGACCCACCGGGGAGCTGTTTTTT. The complete variable domain, with remaining parts taken from reference TRBV15 and TRBJ2-2, reads DAMVIQNPRYQVTQFGKPVTLSCSQTLNHNVMYWYQQKSSQAPKLLFHYYDKDFNNEADTPDNFQSRRPNTSFCFLDIRSPGLGDTAMYLCATSSVGGPTGELFFGEGSRLTVL.

This clonotype has ten or more counts. The J gene is TRBJ2-5, the V gene TRBV5-6; D may be TRBD1 (6 bases). V dropped 4 bases and J dropped 1 base, with 8 bases sitting between them. The germline gives CDR1 SGHDT, CDR2 YYEEEE. The CDR3 sequence is 13 residues long. The CDR3 nucleotides read TGTGCCAGCAGCAGGACAGTCCAAGAGACCCAGTACTTC. This sequence encodes CASSRTVQETQYF. The whole variable domain, remainder taken from reference TRBV5-6 and TRBJ2-5, is DAGVTQSPTHLIKTRGQQVTLRCSPKSGHDTVSWYQQALGQGPQFIFQYYEEEERQRGNFPDRFSGHQFPNYSSELNVNALLLGDSALYLCASSRTVQETQYFGPGTRLLVL.

This rearrangement joins TRBV12-3 or TRBV12-4 to TRBJ1-3; D is unresolved. The germline V and J ends were trimmed by 6 bases and 2 bases, with 14 bases remaining between them. The CDR3 is 15 amino acids. The CDR3, as DNA: TGTGCCAGCAGCCGTCCCGGGAGGGCTGGAAACACCATATATTTT. Translated: CASSRPGRAGNTIYF.

The V and J genes are TRBV3-1 and TRBJ2-1; 13 bases agree with TRBD2. V shed 7 bases, J shed 5 bases, and the junction held 5 bases outside the gene matches. This CDR3 spans 15 amino acids. Germline V gene data show CDR1 as LGHDT and CDR2 as YNNKEL (reference sequence). CDR3: CASTSGLAGDNEQFF. CDR3 DNA sequence: TGTGCCAGCACCTCTGGACTAGCGGGGGACAATGAGCAGTTCTTC.

This clonotype was counted a few times. The chain couples TRBV7-9 to TRBJ2-1, with unresolved D. This CDR3 contains 16 residues. V was clipped by 3 bases and J by 2 bases, with 14 bases between them. Germline CDR1 reads SEHNR; CDR2 reads FQNEAQ (reference sequence). This chain's CDR3 is CASSLISRNAYNEQFF. The CDR3 DNA is TGTGCCAGCAGCTTGATCAGTAGAAACGCCTACAATGAGCAGTTCTTC.

This clonotype was seen only a few times. The CDR3: CASSQEGDRTDTQYF. The CDR3 nucleotides are TGTGCCAGCAGCCAAGAAGGGGATCGCACAGATACGCAGTATTTT. This chain joins TRBV3-1 and TRBJ2-3; maybe TRBD1 (5 bases). Between the trimmed V and J ends, which lost 0 bases and 1 base, there was a span of 8 bases. This CDR3 comprises 15 residues. The germline gives CDR1 LGHDT, CDR2 YNNKEL (reference sequence).

In this sample, this clonotype turned up a few times. The genes are TRBV3-1 and TRBJ2-7; no firm D call. Germline assignment: CDR1 LGHDT and CDR2 YNNKEL (reference sequence). V lost 0 bases and J 7 bases, leaving 10 bases between the germline ends. The CDR3 is 13 amino acids. The CDR3 spells CASSQDKRREQYF. The CDR3 DNA reads TGTGCCAGCAGCCAAGATAAAAGGCGGGAGCAGTACTTC.

The chain carries TRBV20-1 and TRBJ2-7; 7 nucleotides align to TRBD2. Trimming removed 0 bases from V and 2 bases from J; junction bases left unmatched: 7. CDR1 DFQATT and CDR2 SNEGSKA come from the germline V gene (reference sequence). The CDR3 is made up of 15 amino acids. The CDR3 DNA reads TGCAGTGCTAGAGATCTTCCTAGCGGACCCTACGAGCAGTACTTC. Translated, it gives CSARDLPSGPYEQYF.

V gene TRBV27 combines with J gene TRBJ1-1; 9 bases agree with TRBD1. This CDR3 has 16 amino acids. With 1 base clipped from V and 4 bases from J, the junction kept 7 bases outside the gene matches. In germline, CDR1 is MNHEY, CDR2 SMNVEV (reference sequence). The CDR3 DNA reads as TGTGCCAGCAGTTTATATGGGGACAGGGCAACCACTGAAGCTTTCTTT. Translation gives CASSLYGDRATTEAFF.